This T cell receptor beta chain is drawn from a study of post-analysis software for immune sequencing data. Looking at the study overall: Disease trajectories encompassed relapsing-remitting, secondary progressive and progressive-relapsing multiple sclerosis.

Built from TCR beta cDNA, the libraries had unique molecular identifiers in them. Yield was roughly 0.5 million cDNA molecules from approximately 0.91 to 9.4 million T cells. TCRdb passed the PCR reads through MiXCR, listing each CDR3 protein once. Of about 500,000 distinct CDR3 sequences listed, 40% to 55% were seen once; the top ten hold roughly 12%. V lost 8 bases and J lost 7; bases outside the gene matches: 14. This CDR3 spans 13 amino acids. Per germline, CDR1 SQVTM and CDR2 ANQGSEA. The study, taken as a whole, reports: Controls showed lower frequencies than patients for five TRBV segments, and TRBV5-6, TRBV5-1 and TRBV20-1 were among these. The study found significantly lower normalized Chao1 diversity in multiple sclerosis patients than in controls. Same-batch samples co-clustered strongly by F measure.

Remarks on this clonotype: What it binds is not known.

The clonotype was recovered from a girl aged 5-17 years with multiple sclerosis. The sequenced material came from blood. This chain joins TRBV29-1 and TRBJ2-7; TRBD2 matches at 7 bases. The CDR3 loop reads CSQFSGRAREQYF. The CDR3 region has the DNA TGCAGCCAATTTAGTGGGAGGGCCCGTGAGCAGTACTTC.